The entry that follows covers one T cell receptor beta chain sequence. The antigen this receptor binds is unknown. Per-base qualities were not stored, and no clone one base away is much larger. The record originates from a study of blood T cell repertoires in COVID-19 (dated by TCRdb to 2018 to 2021). Concerning the study at large: Samples from collaborators originated in the United States, Italy and Spain and spanned both the acute and convalescent phases of COVID-19. Where HLA class I and class II types were available, the types were taken from metadata supplied by the sample provider, not from assay-based typing. The prospective study material was composed of cDNA or gDNA derived from T cells, B-cell-depleted T cells, or PBMCs. Sample metadata almost always included a de-identified subject ID, COVID-19 status, age in years and sex. The repertoires were made available in a free public database intended to serve as a resource for research on the immune response to SARS-CoV-2. The samples were drawn from two sources: the first 160 participants of the ongoing ImmuneRACE study, and about 1,300 subjects contributed by 6 global collaborators. Deeply sampled blood TCRbeta repertoires from subjects exposed to, actively infected with, or recovered from COVID-19 were included in the dataset.

The collaborating institutions used their own protocols to collect whole blood in K2EDTA tubes. Collaborator samples were shipped for TCRbeta analysis as frozen whole blood, isolated PBMCs, or DNA extracted from either sample type. The CDR3 goes from the cysteine to the phenylalanine over 15 residues. Only the CDR3 region is kept as DNA, spanning 45 bases read in frame from base 1. The germline V gene provides CDR1 SGHTS and CDR2 YDEGEE. Unmatched junction bases come to 12, with V trimmed by 8 bases and J by 4 bases. The immunoSEQ Assay, a bias-controlled multiplex PCR, was used to amplify TCRbeta CDR3 regions from genomic DNA. The paper's data handling went like this. The number of nucleated cells in each sample was estimated by amplification of reference gene primers within the assay. To quantify the absolute abundance of each unique TCRbeta CDR3 rearrangement, sequence reads were collapsed and filtered. For each sample, productive Simpson clonality was calculated as the square root of Simpson's diversity index over productive rearrangements. The clones in this table, taken by TCRdb from immuneACCESS, are in-frame only. Not every clone is retained; where verified, under half of the shortfall comes from an unresolved V gene, and the cause of the rest is unknown. That table gives V, J and clone size, and the DNA gave D and trimming. This sample lists approximately 110,000 clones; around 88% were detected once. In total, the top ten clones hold about 1% of the sample.

The paper as a whole reports these results and caveats: The amount of clinical and demographic metadata varied by source and participant and was provided uncurated.

The sample taken for sequencing was peripheral blood. The TCR comes from a woman between 50 and 59 years old with active or convalescent COVID-19. The rearrangement combines TRBV5-8 with TRBJ2-3; 8 junctional bases match TRBD2. The CDR3 reads as follows: CASTEISGTPDTQYF. The base sequence is TGTGCCAGTACTGAAATTAGCGGGACCCCAGATACGCAGTATTTT. Where the CDR3 stops, the reference TRBV5-8 and TRBJ2-3 genes take over; the full variable domain is EAGVTQSPTHLIKTRGQQATLRCSPISGHTSVYWYQQALGLGLQFLLWYDEGEERNRGNFPPRFSGRQFPNYSSELNVNALELEDSALYLCASTEISGTPDTQYFGPGTRLTVL.